This T cell receptor beta chain is from a study of CD8+CD57+ T cells in acquired aplastic anemia. General study results and limits: Controls did not differ significantly from patients in CD8+ Simpson's diversity.

Sequencing involved patients with CD8+CD57+ cell expansion previously shown by flow cytometry. All patients were therapy-naive when blood was sampled. In this sample, this clonotype turned up many times. What it binds is unknown. CDR1 and CDR2 from the germline V gene are DFQATT and SNEGSKA (reference sequence). Between the trimmed V and J ends, which lost 0 bases and 0 bases, there was a span of 11 bases. The CDR3 extends over 15 amino acids. It was genomic DNA that served as the template for profiling TCR beta VDJ and CDR3. TCRdb reprocessed the reads via MiXCR and lists one record per CDR3 protein. Found here are 310,000 or so distinct CDR3 sequences, approximately 60% of them singletons; the top ten hold approximately 1.2%.

The clonotype comes from a human donor with aplastic anemia. The genes are TRBV20-1 and TRBJ1-2; D remains unclear. The specimen sequenced was sorted CD4+, CD8+, or CD8+CD57+ T cells (not recorded which) from PBMCs. CDR3 amino acids: CSARDRDTANYGYTF. The CDR3 region has the DNA TGCAGTGCTAGAGATCGCGACACCGCTAACTATGGCTACACCTTC.